The sequence of this TCR beta chain was determined in a study of monozygotic twins with cystic fibrosis (dated by TCRdb to the early 2020s). The study in broad terms: Barcoded libraries were prepared from about 3 micrograms of fragmented DNA with approximately 15 PCR cycles. The study compared TCR beta repertoires within and between 16 monozygotic twin pairs with cystic fibrosis to assess genetic influence on V and J gene usage. Data for three of the twin pairs had been reported previously in another context. The cohort included ten female and six male twin pairs, mostly children and adolescents, aged roughly 2.0 to 40 years with a median of roughly 9.1 years. Twins were ranked among around 1,000 cohort participants for weight-for-height and FEVPerc (FEV1 disease centile) at the day of blood sampling. The paper as a whole reports these results and caveats: V gene usage was most similar to the co-twin in 13 of 16 pairs, and J usage was most similar to the co-twin in 8 of 16 pairs, which suggests genetic constraints. Significantly higher nucleotide-identical clonotype sharing was observed within monozygotic CF twin pairs than between unrelated CF individuals (P = 0.000026, Mann-Whitney). Simpson clonality was found to be generally low (median approximately 0.009), suggesting a naive-dominated repertoire, although higher clonality was observed in the most severely affected patients. No association turned up between shared CDR3 numbers and age, concordance or disease severity, and the cohort was small.

V is trimmed back by 6 bases and J by 3 bases, and the junction contains 8 bases that no gene match accounts for. Per the germline V gene, SGHTA is the CDR1 and FQGNSA is the CDR2. Counted from cysteine to phenylalanine, this CDR3 has 16 amino acids. The read is trimmed to its CDR3 DNA, 48 bases read in frame from base 1. The twin pairs came from the European Cystic Fibrosis Twin and Sibling Study Cohort, which recruited patients from roughly 160 CF clinics across 14 European countries. Zygosity and CFTR genotype were confirmed in-house, and zygosity was tested by multiplex PCR of nine short tandem repeat loci. Each twin gave a peripheral blood sample, and clinical parameters were documented on that same day of blood sampling. Phenol/chloroform extraction was used to isolate genomic DNA from peripheral blood cells, and the DNA was then kept in TE buffer at 4 degrees C. Following the manufacturer's instructions, TCR beta CDR3 regions were amplified by multiplex PCR with the immunoSEQ immune profiling system. An Illumina NextSeq system was used to carry out the sequencing. The study's processing was this. The immunoSEQ Analyzer platform handled processing of the sequence data, and clonality was calculated by taking the square root of Simpson's index of productive rearrangements. Jensen-Shannon distance served as the measure of similarity in V and J usage, while OLGA was used to compute CDR3 generation probabilities. The immuneACCESS database (August 2020) and VDJdb (December 2020) were searched for shared CDR3 sequences. The immuneACCESS repertoire file appears here via TCRdb, limited to in-frame rearrangements. These files lack a portion of the clones; in checked studies, under half of the deficit traces to unresolved V genes, and the cause of the others is not known. The V and J calls and the clone size are those of that table, but D and trimming were determined from the DNA. The sample includes around 8,800 clones, with 91% observed a single time. Around 5% of the sample is held by the ten biggest clonotypes.

A note on this clone: The antigen it binds to is not known. Per-nucleotide qualities are absent, and no much larger clonotype sits a single base away.

The sequence came from a boy aged 2-9 years with cystic fibrosis. In this chain, TRBV7-2 is recombined with TRBJ1-5; 10 bases in the junction line up with TRBD1. Material: blood. Here is the DNA: TGTGCCAGCAGTCGCGCTAGACAGGGGGCCAATCAGCCCCAGCATTTT. The resulting protein is CASSRARQGANQPQHF.